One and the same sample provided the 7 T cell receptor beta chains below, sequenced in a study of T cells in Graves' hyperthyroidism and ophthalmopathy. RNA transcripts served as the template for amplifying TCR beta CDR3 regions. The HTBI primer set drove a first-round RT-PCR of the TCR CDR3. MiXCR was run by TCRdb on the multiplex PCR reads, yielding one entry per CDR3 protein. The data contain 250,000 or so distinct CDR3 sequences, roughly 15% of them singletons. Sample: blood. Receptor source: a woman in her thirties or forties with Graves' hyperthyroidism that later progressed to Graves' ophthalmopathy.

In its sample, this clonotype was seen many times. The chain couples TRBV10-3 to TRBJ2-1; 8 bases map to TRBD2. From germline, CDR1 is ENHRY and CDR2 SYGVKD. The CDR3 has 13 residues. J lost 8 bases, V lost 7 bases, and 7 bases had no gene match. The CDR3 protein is CAITGNSGDEQFF. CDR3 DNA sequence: TGTGCCATCACCGGGAATAGCGGGGATGAGCAGTTCTTC.

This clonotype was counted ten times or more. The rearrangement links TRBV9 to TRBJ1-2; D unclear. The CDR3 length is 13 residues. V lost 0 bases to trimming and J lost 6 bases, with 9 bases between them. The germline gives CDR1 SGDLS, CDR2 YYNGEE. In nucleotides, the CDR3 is TGTGCCAGCAGCGTAGGAAGGGTAAATGGCTACACCTTC. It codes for CASSVGRVNGYTF.

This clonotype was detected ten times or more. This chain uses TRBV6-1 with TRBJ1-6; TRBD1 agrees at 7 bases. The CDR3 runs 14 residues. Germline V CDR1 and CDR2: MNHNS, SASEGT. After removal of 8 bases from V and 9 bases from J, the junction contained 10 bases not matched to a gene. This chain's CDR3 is CASGKDRTGSPLHF. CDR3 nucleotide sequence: TGTGCCAGCGGGAAGGACAGGACGGGTTCACCCCTCCACTTT.

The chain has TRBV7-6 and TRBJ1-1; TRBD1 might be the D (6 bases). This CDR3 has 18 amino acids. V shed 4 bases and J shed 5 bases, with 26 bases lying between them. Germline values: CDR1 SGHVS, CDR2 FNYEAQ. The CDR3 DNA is TGTGCCAGCAGCTCACGTCCTACTGTAGGAAAAGGGGGAACTGAAGCTTTCTTT. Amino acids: CASSSRPTVGKGGTEAFF.

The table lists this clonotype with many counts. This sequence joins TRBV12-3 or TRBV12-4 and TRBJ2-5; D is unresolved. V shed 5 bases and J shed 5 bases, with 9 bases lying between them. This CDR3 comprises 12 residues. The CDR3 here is CASSGRMETQYF. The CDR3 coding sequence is TGTGCCAGCAGTGGTCGTATGGAGACCCAGTACTTC.

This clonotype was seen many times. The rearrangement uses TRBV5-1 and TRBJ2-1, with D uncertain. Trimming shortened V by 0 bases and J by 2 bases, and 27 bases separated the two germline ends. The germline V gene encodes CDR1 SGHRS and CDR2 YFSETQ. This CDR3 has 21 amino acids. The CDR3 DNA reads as TGCGCCAGCAGCTTGGATAGGTGGGGAATAGTTTCCCCCCGAACCTACAATGAGCAGTTCTTC. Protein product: CASSLDRWGIVSPRTYNEQFF.

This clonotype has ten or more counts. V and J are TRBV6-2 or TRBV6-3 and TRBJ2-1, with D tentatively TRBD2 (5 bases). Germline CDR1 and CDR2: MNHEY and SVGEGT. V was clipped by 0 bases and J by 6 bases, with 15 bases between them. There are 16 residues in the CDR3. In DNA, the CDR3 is TGTGCCAGCAGTTACTCTCAGTGGGAGTGGGTCAATGAGCAGTTCTTC. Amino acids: CASSYSQWEWVNEQFF.